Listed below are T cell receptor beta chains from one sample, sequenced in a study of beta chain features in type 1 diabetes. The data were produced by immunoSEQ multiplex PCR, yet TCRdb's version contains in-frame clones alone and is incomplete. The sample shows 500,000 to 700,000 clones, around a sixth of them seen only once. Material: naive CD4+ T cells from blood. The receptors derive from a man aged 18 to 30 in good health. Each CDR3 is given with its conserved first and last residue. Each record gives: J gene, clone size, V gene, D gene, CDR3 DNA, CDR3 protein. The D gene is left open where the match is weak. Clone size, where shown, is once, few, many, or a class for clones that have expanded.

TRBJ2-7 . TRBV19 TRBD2 TGTGCCAGTACACCGACTAGCGGGGAGTTCTACGAGCAGTACTTC CASTPTSGEFYEQYF
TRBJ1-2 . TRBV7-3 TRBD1 TGTGCCAGCAGCTTAGGGACAGGGGGCAACTATGGCTACACCTTC CASSLGTGGNYGYTF
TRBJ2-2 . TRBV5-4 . TGCGCCAGCAGCCAAGCGGGGGAGCTGTTTTTT CASSQAGELFF
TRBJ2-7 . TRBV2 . TGTGCCAGCCGACCGGGGCGAGGACGCCGTGACGAGCAGTACTTC CASRPGRGRRDEQYF
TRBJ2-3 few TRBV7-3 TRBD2 TGTGCCAGCAGCGCCGGACTAGCGGGAGTGGGGGCAGATACGCAGTATTTT CASSAGLAGVGADTQYF
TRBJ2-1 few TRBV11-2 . TGTGCCAGCAGCTTAGCGGGCAGATGGAATGAGCAGTTCTTC CASSLAGRWNEQFF
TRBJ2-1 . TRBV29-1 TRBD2 TGCAGCGTTCGAACCGGGACTAGCTACGGTGAGCAGTTCTTC CSVRTGTSYGEQFF
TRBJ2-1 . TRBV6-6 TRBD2 TGTGCCAGCAGAACCGGGACTAGCGAGAGCAATGAGCAGTTCTTC CASRTGTSESNEQFF
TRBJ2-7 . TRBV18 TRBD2 TGTGCCAGCTCACCGGCAGGGACTAGCGGTGGGGTCTACGAGCAGTACTTC CASSPAGTSGGVYEQYF
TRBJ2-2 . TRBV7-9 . TGTGCCAGCAGCTTGGCAGGGTACACCGGGGAGCTGTTTTTT CASSLAGYTGELFF
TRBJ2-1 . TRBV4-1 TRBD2 TGCGCCAGCAGTCTCGGTAGCGGGAGGCAGTACAATGAGCAGTTCTTC CASSLGSGRQYNEQFF
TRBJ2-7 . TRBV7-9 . TGTGCCAGCAGTTCGGGGGTTTTAAACTACGAGCAGTACTTC CASSSGVLNYEQYF
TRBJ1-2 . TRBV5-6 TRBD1 TGTGCCAGCAGCTTATGGAAGGGGGCGTTGGATGGCTACACCTTC CASSLWKGALDGYTF
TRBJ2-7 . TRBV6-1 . TGTGCCAGCAGTGTTGGCAGACTAACGAGCTCCTACGAGCAGTACTTC CASSVGRLTSSYEQYF
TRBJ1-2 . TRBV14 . TGTGCCAGCAGCCAAGTGAACAAACCTGGCTACACCTTC CASSQVNKPGYTF
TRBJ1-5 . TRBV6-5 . TGTGCCAGCGGGCAGGGCAATCAGCCCCAGCATTTT CASGQGNQPQHF
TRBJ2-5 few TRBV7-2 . TGTGCCAGCAGCTTTCGCTTGCAGCAAGAGACCCAGTACTTC CASSFRLQQETQYF
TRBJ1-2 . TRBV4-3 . TGCGCCAGCAGCCAAGATGTGGGCAGCTACACCTTC CASSQDVGSYTF
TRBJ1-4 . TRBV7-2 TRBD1 TGTGCCAGCAGAGCTCCGGGACAGGGGCATGAAAAACTGTTTTTT CASRAPGQGHEKLFF
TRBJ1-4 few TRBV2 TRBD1 TGTGCCAGCAGTGGACAGGGGAGTGAAAAACTGTTTTTT CASSGQGSEKLFF
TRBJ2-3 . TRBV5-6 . TGTGCCAGCAGTTCCCTCCTGGCATTCCGCACAGATACGCAGTATTTT CASSSLLAFRTDTQYF
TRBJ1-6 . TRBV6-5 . TGTGCCAGCACCCGCGATCCCGGACGGAATTCACCCCTCCACTTT CASTRDPGRNSPLHF
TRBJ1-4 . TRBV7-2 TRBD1 TGTGCCAGCAGCTTAGGAGGAGGGGGCAAGGAAAAACTGTTTTTT CASSLGGGGKEKLFF
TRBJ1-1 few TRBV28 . TGTGCCAGCAGTGAGGAGGGGTTGAACACTGAAGCTTTCTTT CASSEEGLNTEAFF
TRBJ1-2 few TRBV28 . TGTGCCAGCAGTCTTGCTCATGGCTACACCTTC CASSLAHGYTF
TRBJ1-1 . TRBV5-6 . TGTGCCAGCAGCTTGGCCCTTCAGCTGGGAAACACTGAAGCTTTCTTT CASSLALQLGNTEAFF
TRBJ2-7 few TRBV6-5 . TGTGCCAGCAGTTACGGACTCCTCTACGAGCAGTACTTC CASSYGLLYEQYF
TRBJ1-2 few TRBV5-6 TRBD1 TGTGCCAGCTTCAGGGGGCTAGCCCTCCACACCTTC CASFRGLALHTF
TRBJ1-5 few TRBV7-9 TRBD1 TGTGCCAGCAGCTTAGCCAGGGGGACCGGGCATCAGCCCCAGCATTTT CASSLARGTGHQPQHF
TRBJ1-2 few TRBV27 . TGTGCCAGCAGTTTTGGGGGGGCTGGGAGTAGCAATGGCTACACCTTC CASSFGGAGSSNGYTF
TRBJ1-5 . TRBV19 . TGTGCCAGTAGACCACAGGGAGATCAGCCCCAGCATTTT CASRPQGDQPQHF
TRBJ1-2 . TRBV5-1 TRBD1 TGCGCCAGCAGCGGGGGACAGGGTCAGCGTGGCTACACCTTC CASSGGQGQRGYTF
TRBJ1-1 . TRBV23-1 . TGCGCCAGCAGTCCGGGACCCTCGAACACTGAAGCTTTCTTT CASSPGPSNTEAFF
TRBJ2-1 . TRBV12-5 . TGTGCTAGTGGTTTGACTCGGACTCTTGAGCAGTTCTTC CASGLTRTLEQFF
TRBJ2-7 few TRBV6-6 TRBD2 TGTGCCAGCAGTCAGCGGGAGGTTTCCTACGAGCAGTACTTC CASSQREVSYEQYF
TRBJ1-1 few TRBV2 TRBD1 TGTGCCAGCAGTGTTGAGGGGGCAAGGACTGAAGCTTTCTTT CASSVEGARTEAFF
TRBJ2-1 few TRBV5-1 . TGCGCCAGCACCCTGAGGGGCTATGAGCAGTTCTTC CASTLRGYEQFF
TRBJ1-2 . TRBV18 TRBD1 TGTGCCAGCTCTGGACAGGGGGACTATGGCTACACCTTC CASSGQGDYGYTF
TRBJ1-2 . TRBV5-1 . TGCGCCAGCAGCTTGAGACGGCAGGGTGACTATGGCTACACCTTC CASSLRRQGDYGYTF
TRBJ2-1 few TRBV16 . TGTGCCAGCAGCCCAAATACGGTCCAGTTCTTC CASSPNTVQFF
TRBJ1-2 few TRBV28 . TGTGCCAGCAGTTGGGGGGGCCACTATGGCTACACCTTC CASSWGGHYGYTF
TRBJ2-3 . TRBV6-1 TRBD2 TGTGCCAGCAGTGAAGGACTAGCCAGATCCCCACGCACAGATACGCAGTATTTT CASSEGLARSPRTDTQYF
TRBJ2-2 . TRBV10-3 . TGTGCCATCAGGCCAGGCCCCGCGAACACCGGGGAGCTGTTTTTT CAIRPGPANTGELFF
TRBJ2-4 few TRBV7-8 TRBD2 TGTGCCAGCAGCTTCCTAGCGGGAGCCAAAAACATTCAGTACTTC CASSFLAGAKNIQYF
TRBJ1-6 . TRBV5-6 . TGTGCCAGCAGCCCGGGGCCCTATAATTCACCCCTCCACTTT CASSPGPYNSPLHF
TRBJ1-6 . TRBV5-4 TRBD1 TGTGCCAGCAGCTACGGGGACAGGGACTCACCCCTCCACTTT CASSYGDRDSPLHF
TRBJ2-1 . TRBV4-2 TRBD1 TGTGCCAGCAGACAAGGTGCCGGACAGGGTTACGGCAATGAGCAGTTCTTC CASRQGAGQGYGNEQFF
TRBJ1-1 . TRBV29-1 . TGCAGCGTTGGACCGGGACCGATGAACACTGAAGCTTTCTTT CSVGPGPMNTEAFF
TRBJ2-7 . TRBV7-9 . TGTGCCAGCAGCCAATCCCCGTCCTACGAGCAGTACTTC CASSQSPSYEQYF
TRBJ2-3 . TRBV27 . TGTGCCAGCAGTTTTTACGGGGACACAGATACGCAGTATTTT CASSFYGDTDTQYF
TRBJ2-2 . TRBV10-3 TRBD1 TGTGCCATCGCAGGGGGCGCGAACACCGGGGAGCTGTTTTTT CAIAGGANTGELFF